One sample yielded the 6 T cell receptor beta chains listed below, sequenced in a study of T-cell reconstitution after alpha-beta-depleted transplantation in children. The TCRbeta library incorporated unique molecular identifiers. A single record per CDR3 protein comes from TCRdb applying MiXCR to the PCR reads. The sample shows around 250,000 distinct CDR3 sequences, about 10% of them seen only once. This material consisted of PBMCs from the stem cell graft donor, taken from the stem cell graft. These receptors came from a human donor who donated a stem cell graft to a child with SCID.

In this sample, this clonotype turned up many times. This chain joins TRBV5-1 and TRBJ1-1, with D hard to call. The CDR3 is 12 amino acids. Looked up from germline, CDR1 is SGHRS and CDR2 is YFSETQ. Deletions cut 2 bases from V and 4 bases from J, with 6 bases between. The CDR3 loop reads CASSLKATEAFF. CDR3 DNA sequence: TGCGCCAGCAGCTTAAAGGCCACTGAAGCTTTCTTT.

Only a few counts were recorded for this clonotype. The J gene is TRBJ2-2, the V gene TRBV5-1; D is perhaps TRBD1 (5 bases). Germline V gene lookup returns CDR1 SGHRS and CDR2 YFSETQ. The CDR3 contains 15 residues. V was shortened by 3 bases and J by 2 bases, with 11 bases between the two germline ends. CDR3 nucleotide sequence: TGCGCCAGCAGCTACGACGGACAAAACACCGGGGAGCTGTTTTTT. Protein sequence: CASSYDGQNTGELFF.

The chain recombines TRBV6-1 with TRBJ2-7; D call uncertain. The CDR3 contains 14 residues. V was clipped by 6 bases and J by 2 bases, with 14 bases between them. Germline assignment: CDR1 MNHNS and CDR2 SASEGT. This CDR3 reads CASSFLDRPYEQYF. The CDR3 DNA follows: TGTGCCAGCAGCTTCTTGGACCGGCCCTACGAGCAGTACTTC.

The V gene is TRBV20-1, the J gene TRBJ1-2, with 7 bases matching TRBD1. Germline V gives CDR1 DFQATT, CDR2 SNEGSKA (reference sequence). CDR3 length: 14 residues. Trimming at V came to 5 bases and at J to 5 bases, leaving 11 bases not matched to a gene. The CDR3: CSAPDTGERYGYTF. Written as DNA, the CDR3 is TGCAGTGCTCCTGACACAGGGGAACGTTATGGCTACACCTTC.

This chain connects TRBV9 to TRBJ2-1; D is unresolved. Trimming removed 4 bases from V and 5 bases from J, with 13 bases in between. The CDR3 extends over 14 amino acids. Germline lookup yields CDR1 SGDLS and CDR2 YYNGEE. The CDR3: CASSYGPPDNEQFF. CDR3 in DNA: TGTGCCAGCAGCTACGGACCCCCGGACAATGAGCAGTTCTTC.

This clonotype occurred a few times. The rearrangement uses TRBV7-6 and TRBJ2-2; maybe TRBD1 (6 bases). V shed 1 base and J shed 5 bases, with 8 bases lying between them. The CDR3 consists of 14 residues. Germline-derived CDR1 and CDR2 are SGHVS and FNYEAQ. The CDR3 sequence: CASSLGTGTGELFF. CDR3 nucleotide sequence: TGTGCCAGCAGCTTAGGAACAGGGACCGGGGAGCTGTTTTTT.